This T cell receptor beta chain was recovered during a study of T cells in Graves' hyperthyroidism and ophthalmopathy. Regarding the study as a whole: The blood repertoire included most of the expanded thyroid clonotypes above 0.001.

There are many counts of this clonotype. The antigen is not known. RNA transcripts provided the source from which TCR beta CDR3 regions were amplified. The study used the HTBI primer set for a first-round RT-PCR of the TCR CDR3. TCRdb re-analysed the multiplex PCR reads in MiXCR, keeping a single row per CDR3 protein. The sample lists approximately 570,000 distinct CDR3 sequences, 20% occurring once. Orbital computed tomography and thyroid ultrasound, together with serum TRAb and thyroxine and clinical symptoms, were used for diagnoses. This TCR was recovered from a man aged 35 to 55 with Graves' ophthalmopathy. The sample taken for sequencing was blood.

The CDR3 loop reads CASSPPGQGGSEQYF. The CDR3 region has the DNA TGTGCCAGCTCACCACCGGGACAAGGCGGATCCGAGCAGTACTTC. The chain combines TRBV18 with TRBJ2-7, with a tentative D call TRBD1 (6 bases). With 0 bases removed from V and 6 bases from J, the gap between germline ends came to 15 bases. Germline V CDR1 and CDR2: KGHSH, LQKENI. The CDR3 runs to 15 residues. Full variable domain (rest looked up from reference TRBV18 and TRBJ2-7): NAGVMQNPRHLVRRRGQEARLRCSPMKGHSHVYWYRQLPEEGLKFMVYLQKENIIDESGMPKERFSAEFPKEGPSILRIQQVVRGDSAAYFCASSPPGQGGSEQYFGPGTRLTVT.